The 7 T cell receptor beta chains in this list originate from one sample, sequenced in a study of identical twins. TCRdb recomputed calls from the 5' RACE reads with MiXCR, one row per CDR3 protein. Found here are 250,000 or so distinct CDR3 sequences, about 8% of them singletons; the top ten hold about 3%. The data also belong to a second study, concerning yellow fever vaccine responses in identical twins.

The sequenced sample was CD8+ T cells sorted from blood. These TCRs come from a woman under 30 in good health.

This clonotype was counted at least ten times. The V gene is TRBV18, the J gene TRBJ2-3; a weak D match, TRBD2 (6 bases). Germline V CDR1 and CDR2: KGHSH, LQKENI. V lost 5 bases, J lost 0 bases, and 15 bases lay in between. The CDR3 is 16 residues long. This chain's CDR3 is CASSTTGRGSTDTQYF. CDR3 nucleotides: TGTGCCAGCTCAACAACAGGACGGGGGAGCACAGATACGCAGTATTTT.

The chain links TRBV12-3 or TRBV12-4 to TRBJ2-7; D perhaps matches TRBD2 (5 bases). CDR3 length: 17 residues. V lost 3 bases and J 5 bases, leaving 23 bases between the germline ends. CDR3 DNA sequence: TGTGCCAGCAGTTTTTTAGGAGACGGGATTTCTTACCACGAGCAGTACTTC. Translating gives CASSFLGDGISYHEQYF.

This clonotype was detected a few times. J is TRBJ2-7 and V is TRBV5-6; 9 bases agree with TRBD1. Germline V gene data show CDR1 as SGHDT and CDR2 as YYEEEE. With V trimmed by 7 bases and J by 4 bases, 12 bases remained unmatched. The CDR3 contains 15 residues. The CDR3 region has the DNA TGTGCCAGCGGCGTAGGAGGACAGGGGTCTTACGAGCAGTACTTC. It encodes CASGVGGQGSYEQYF.

This clonotype was observed many times. The chain couples TRBV12-3 or TRBV12-4 to TRBJ1-1, with D uncertain. The length of the CDR3 is 11 residues. V lost 3 bases to trimming and J lost 4 bases, with 3 bases between them. CDR3 in DNA: TGTGCCAGCAGTTTGGGCACTGAAGCTTTCTTT. Its protein product is CASSLGTEAFF.

This clonotype was recorded a few times. The chain combines TRBV2 with TRBJ2-2; D ambiguous. Trimming stripped 3 bases from V and 3 bases from J, with 2 bases between. The CDR3 contains 12 residues. CDR1 SNHLY and CDR2 FYNNEI come from the germline V gene. For the CDR3, the DNA is TGTGCCAGCAGTGACTACACCGGGGAGCTGTTTTTT. Its translation: CASSDYTGELFF.

V usage is TRBV29-1 and J usage is TRBJ2-1; the match to TRBD2 covers 10 bases. Per germline, CDR1 SQVTM and CDR2 ANQGSEA. The CDR3 has 14 residues. V gave up 2 bases and J gave up 4 bases; unmatched junction bases: 2. The CDR3 is CSVERTSGYNEQFF. The CDR3 region has the DNA TGCAGCGTTGAACGGACTAGCGGTTACAATGAGCAGTTCTTC.

This clonotype was seen ten or more times. The chain carries TRBV5-1 and TRBJ2-2; D might be TRBD1 (5 bases). The V end was cut by 2 bases, the J end by 2 bases, with 10 bases between. Germline V gene sequence: CDR1 SGHRS, CDR2 YFSETQ. This CDR3 region has 15 residues. CDR3: CASSFYQGNTGELFF. CDR3 DNA sequence: TGCGCCAGCAGCTTTTACCAGGGAAACACCGGGGAGCTGTTTTTT.